One sample yielded the 17 T cell receptor beta chains listed below, sequenced in a study of OX40 agonist ivuxolimab in advanced cancers. Libraries were built with the immunoSEQ multiplex PCR assay. TCRdb holds this immuneACCESS table with in-frame rearrangements only. Some clones are missing; in checked studies, unresolved V genes explain under half, and the rest has no known cause. Within this sample are about 90,000 clones, with under 95% of them counted one time only. The ten largest clonotypes hold approximately 0.3% of the sample. The specimen was CD4+ or CD8+ T cells sorted from blood, collected in a trial of the OX40 agonist ivuxolimab. These TCRs come from an adult with an advanced solid tumor such as melanoma, head and neck, liver or kidney cancer.

The CDR3 region is CSVTERRGNTGELFF. DNA of the CDR3: TGCAGCGTTACCGAGCGGAGGGGGAACACCGGGGAGCTGTTTTTT. The chain joins TRBV29-1 to TRBJ2-2, with a possible D match to TRBD2 (6 bases). The germline CDR1 and CDR2 sequences are SQVTM and ANQGSEA. The CDR3 has 15 amino acids. Trimming removed 5 bases at V and 1 base at J, with 14 bases between.

The chain links TRBV29-1 to TRBJ2-5; D is undetermined. Per the germline V gene, CDR1 is SQVTM and CDR2 is ANQGSEA. This CDR3 contains 13 residues. V was cut by 4 bases and J by 1 base, with 10 bases left in between. This CDR3 is CSVVVGPQETQYF. The CDR3, as DNA: TGCAGCGTTGTGGTAGGCCCCCAAGAGACCCAGTACTTC. Full variable domain (rest looked up from reference TRBV29-1 and TRBJ2-5): SAVISQKPSRDICQRGTSLTIQCQVDSQVTMMFWYRQQPGQSLTLIATANQGSEATYESGFVIDKFPISRPNLTFSTLTVSNMSPEDSSIYLCSVVVGPQETQYFGPGTRLLVL.

This chain links TRBV6-1 with TRBJ2-7, with a tentative D call TRBD1 (6 bases). Germline V CDR1 and CDR2: MNHNS, SASEGT. The CDR3 runs to 12 residues. Trimming removed 6 bases from V and 2 bases from J, with 8 bases in between. CDR3 bases: TGTGCCAGCAGGGACAGTACCTACGAGCAGTACTTC. Its protein product is CASRDSTYEQYF.

The V call is TRBV7-3, the J call TRBJ2-3, with TRBD2 identical over 8 bases. The germline CDR1 and CDR2 sequences are SGHTA and FQGTGA. The CDR3 loop spans 16 amino acids. J was trimmed by 1 base and V by 0 bases; bases with no gene match: 3. CDR3 loop: CASSLTSGKGTDTQYF. In DNA, the CDR3 is TGTGCCAGCAGCTTAACTAGCGGGAAGGGCACAGATACGCAGTATTTT.

This clone is a singleton in its sample. The chain joins TRBV6-6 to TRBJ1-2; 9 bases align to TRBD1. Germline V gene data show CDR1 as MNHNY and CDR2 as SVGAGI (reference sequence). The V and J ends lost 7 bases and 8 bases, in that order; junction bases with no gene match: 11. The length of the CDR3 is 14 residues. CDR3 nucleotides: TGTGCCAGCAAACTCCCGGGACAGGGCGAGGGCTACACCTTC. Amino acids: CASKLPGQGEGYTF.

This CDR3 reads CASSPRAGTGLYEQYF. CDR3 coding DNA: TGTGCCAGCAGTCCGAGAGCCGGGACAGGGTTGTACGAGCAGTACTTC. The chain joins TRBV27 to TRBJ2-7, with 9 bases fitting TRBD1. Germline CDR1 and CDR2: MNHEY and SMNVEV (reference sequence). With V trimmed by 5 bases and J by 4 bases, 12 bases remained unmatched. There are 16 residues in the CDR3.

The rearrangement uses TRBV5-1 and TRBJ2-3; TRBD2 agrees at 12 bases. V lost 0 bases and J lost 4; bases outside the gene matches: 6. This CDR3 spans 17 amino acids. In germline, CDR1 is SGHRS, CDR2 YFSETQ. As DNA, the CDR3 is TGCGCCAGCAGCTTGGGCCTACTAGCGGGAGGCGCAGATACGCAGTATTTT. Protein product: CASSLGLLAGGADTQYF.

V is TRBV19 and J is TRBJ2-1; maybe TRBD2 (6 bases). The germline V gene has CDR1 LNHDA and CDR2 SQIVND (reference sequence). This CDR3 is 14 amino acids long. Trimming cost V 6 bases and J 0 bases, with 9 bases left between them. The CDR3 loop reads CASRDGSSYNEQFF. CDR3 nucleotides: TGTGCCAGTAGAGACGGGAGCTCCTACAATGAGCAGTTCTTC.

J is TRBJ2-5 and V is TRBV5-6; D not resolved. Trimming pared 4 bases from V and 6 bases from J, leaving 13 bases between. This CDR3 comprises 13 residues. CDR1 and CDR2 (germline): SGHDT, YYEEEE. This CDR3 reads CASSHRALQTQYF. CDR3 sequence (DNA): TGTGCCAGCAGCCATAGGGCCCTGCAGACCCAGTACTTC.

The chain employs TRBV7-3 and TRBJ2-1; D might be TRBD2 (6 bases). The germline CDR1 and CDR2 sequences are SGHTA and FQGTGA. Trimming cost V 2 bases and J 8 bases, with 10 bases left between them. This CDR3 contains 13 residues. CDR3 sequence: CASSLSSEHEQFF. The CDR3 DNA sequence: TGTGCCAGCAGCTTATCTAGCGAGCATGAGCAGTTCTTC.

This chain joins TRBV5-5 and TRBJ2-7, with a weak D call TRBD1 (5 bases). V was pared by 1 base and J by 2 bases, with 13 bases between. Germline V gene data show CDR1 as SGHKS and CDR2 as YYEKEE (reference sequence). The CDR3 sequence is 15 residues long. This chain's CDR3 is CASSLTRAGTYEQYF. The CDR3 nucleotides read TGTGCCAGCAGCTTGACCAGGGCAGGGACCTACGAGCAGTACTTC.

The chain combines TRBV6-6 with TRBJ2-2, with TRBD1 matching 8 bases. Germline V gives CDR1 MNHNY, CDR2 SVGAGI (reference sequence). V shed 4 bases and J 4 bases; nucleotides not matched to a gene: 5. The CDR3 spans 15 residues. This CDR3 is CASSFGQGSTGELFF. DNA of the CDR3: TGTGCCAGCAGTTTTGGACAGGGAAGCACCGGGGAGCTGTTTTTT.

This chain's CDR3 is CASSQGSLYGYTF. The CDR3, as DNA: TGTGCCAGCTCCCAGGGTAGTCTCTATGGCTACACCTTC. This chain connects TRBV6-1 to TRBJ1-2; D might be TRBD1 (5 bases). CDR1 is MNHNS and CDR2 is SASEGT in the germline V gene. The CDR3 is 13 amino acids. The V and J ends lost 8 bases and 4 bases respectively, with 14 bases between them.

This clone occurred once. The chain combines TRBV4-2 with TRBJ2-7; weak D call: TRBD1 (5 bases). The V and J ends lost 1 base and 0 bases respectively, with 19 bases between them. Germline CDR1 LGHNA, CDR2 YNFKEQ. The CDR3 is 18 residues long. The CDR3 region is CASSQAIGAGSPSYEQYF. For the CDR3, the DNA is TGTGCCAGCAGCCAAGCGATTGGGGCAGGCTCCCCCTCCTACGAGCAGTACTTC.

This chain joins TRBV4-3 and TRBJ2-7; either TRBD1 or TRBD2 may supply D (5 bases each). CDR1 is LGHNA, CDR2 YSLEER, per germline. CDR3 length: 14 amino acids. The V gene lost 5 bases and the J gene lost 5 bases, with 16 bases spanning the gap. CDR3 DNA: TGCGCCAGCAGCTGGGGACCTTCGCGGGACGAGCAGTACTTC. Translated: CASSWGPSRDEQYF.

This clone appeared once. V gene TRBV6-5 combines with J gene TRBJ2-3; 7 bases match TRBD1. Per germline, CDR1 MNHEY and CDR2 SVGAGI. The V and J ends lost 6 bases and 5 bases, in that order; junction bases with no gene match: 8. This CDR3 has 14 amino acids. For the CDR3, the DNA is TGTGCCAGCAGGAAGCGACAGGGCAGAGATACGCAGTATTTT. It specifies CASRKRQGRDTQYF.

The V call is TRBV19, the J call TRBJ2-1; D perhaps matches TRBD2 (6 bases). CDR1 and CDR2 (germline): LNHDA, SQIVND (reference sequence). CDR3 length: 18 residues. The V gene lost 5 bases and the J gene lost 0 bases, with 20 bases spanning the gap. The CDR3 loop is CASSLSGFPRSSYNEQFF. CDR3 sequence (DNA): TGTGCCAGTAGTTTGAGCGGGTTCCCCCGGTCCTCCTACAATGAGCAGTTCTTC.